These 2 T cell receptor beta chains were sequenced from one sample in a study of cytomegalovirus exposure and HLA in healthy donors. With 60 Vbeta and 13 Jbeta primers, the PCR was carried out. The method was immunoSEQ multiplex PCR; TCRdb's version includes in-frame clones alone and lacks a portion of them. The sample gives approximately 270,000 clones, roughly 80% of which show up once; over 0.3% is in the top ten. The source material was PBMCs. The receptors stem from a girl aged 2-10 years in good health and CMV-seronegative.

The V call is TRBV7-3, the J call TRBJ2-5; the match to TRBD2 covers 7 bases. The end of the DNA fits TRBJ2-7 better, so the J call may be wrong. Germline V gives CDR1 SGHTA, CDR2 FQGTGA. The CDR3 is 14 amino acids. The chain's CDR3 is CASSSVGLVAEQYF. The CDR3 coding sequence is TGTGCCAGCAGCTCAGTAGGACTAGTCGCCGAGCAGTACTTC.

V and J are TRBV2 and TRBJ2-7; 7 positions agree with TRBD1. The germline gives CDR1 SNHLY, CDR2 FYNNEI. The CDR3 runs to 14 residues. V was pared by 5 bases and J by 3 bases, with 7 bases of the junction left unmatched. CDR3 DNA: TGTGCCAGCAGTCGGGAAGGGACAGACTACGAGCAGTACTTC. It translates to CASSREGTDYEQYF. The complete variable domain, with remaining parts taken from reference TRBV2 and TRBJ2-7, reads EPEVTQTPSHQVTQMGQEVILRCVPISNHLYFYWYRQILGQKVEFLVSFYNNEISEKSEIFDDQFSVERPDGSNFTLKIRSTKLEDSAMYFCASSREGTDYEQYFGPGTRLTVT.